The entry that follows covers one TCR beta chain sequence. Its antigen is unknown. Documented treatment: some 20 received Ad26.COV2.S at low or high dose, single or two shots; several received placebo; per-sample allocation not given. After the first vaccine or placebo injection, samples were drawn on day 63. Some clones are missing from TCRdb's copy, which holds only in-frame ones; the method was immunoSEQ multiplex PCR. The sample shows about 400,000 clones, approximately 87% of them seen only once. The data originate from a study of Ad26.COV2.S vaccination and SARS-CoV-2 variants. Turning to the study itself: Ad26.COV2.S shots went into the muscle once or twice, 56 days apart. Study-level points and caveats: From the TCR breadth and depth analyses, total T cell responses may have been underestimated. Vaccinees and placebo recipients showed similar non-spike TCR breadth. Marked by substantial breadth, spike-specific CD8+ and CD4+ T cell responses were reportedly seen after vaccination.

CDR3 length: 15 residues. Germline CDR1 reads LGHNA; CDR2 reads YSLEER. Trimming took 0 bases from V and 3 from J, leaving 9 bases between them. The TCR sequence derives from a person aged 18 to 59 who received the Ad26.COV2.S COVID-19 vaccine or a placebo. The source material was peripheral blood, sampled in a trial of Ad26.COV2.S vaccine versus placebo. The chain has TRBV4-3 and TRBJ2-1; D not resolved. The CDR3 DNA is TGCGCCAGCAGCCAAGATCTGGCAGACTACAATGAGCAGTTCTTC. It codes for CASSQDLADYNEQFF.